These 10 T cell receptor beta chains share one sample of origin, sequenced in a study of tumor-infiltrating lymphocytes in primary liver carcinoma. Taking 20-30 mg of unsorted bulk tissue, the authors co-extracted RNA and DNA. Starting from approximately 500 ng of total RNA, TCR beta cDNA was produced with a primer in the constant region. Modified slightly, ARM-PCR produced TCR beta libraries over three nested multiplex PCR rounds. TRBV1-TRBV30 forward primers paired with a C-beta reverse primer drove the first two PCR rounds, 10 cycles each. Each CDR3 protein gets one entry after TCRdb re-called the multiplex PCR reads with MiXCR. The profile shows roughly 80,000 distinct CDR3 sequences, approximately 62% of them singletons. Sequencing was done on a sample of tumor-adjacent normal liver tissue. The receptors originated from a man between 35 and 55 years old with primary liver carcinoma and hepatitis B virus infection.

Only one count was recorded for this clonotype. The junction and the germline gene differ at one end; a read error may be behind it. The chain is built from TRBV6-1 and TRBJ2-1; no definite D call. Germline V gene lookup returns CDR1 MNHNS and CDR2 SASEGT. The CDR3 runs to 15 residues. The CDR3 here is CASTLEWHTYYEQFF. The CDR3 DNA sequence: TGTGCCAGCACCCTGGAGTGGCACACCTACTATGAGCAGTTCTTC.

A note on this clonotype: This may come from a read error, since a much larger clone is one base off. The gene calls are TRBV28 and TRBJ2-7; D is uncertain. The CDR3 is 12 amino acids. Germline V gene lookup returns CDR1 MDHEN and CDR2 SYDVKM. Deletions cut 10 bases from V and 5 bases from J, with 15 bases between. CDR3 coding DNA: TGTGCCACAGACATGGGATCGCACGAGCAGTACTTC. Its translation is CATDMGSHEQYF.

Points on this clonotype: This may come from a read error, since a much larger clone is one base off. The chain joins TRBV5-1 to TRBJ2-7, with a possible D match to TRBD1 (5 bases). CDR3 length: 10 residues. Germline values: CDR1 SGHRS, CDR2 YFSETQ. The CDR3 spells CARSLMGRGF. The CDR3, as DNA: TGCGCCAGAAGCTTGATGGGAAGGGGCTTC.

This chain joins TRBV5-1 and TRBJ2-3; 16 nucleotides match TRBD2. V was clipped by 3 bases and J by 4 bases; unmatched bases: 2. The CDR3 is made up of 16 amino acids. Germline V CDR1 and CDR2: SGHRS, YFSETQ. CDR3 sequence reads: CASSWGLAGGSDTQYF. In DNA, the CDR3 is TGCGCCAGCAGCTGGGGACTAGCGGGAGGGTCAGATACGCAGTATTTT.

This clonotype was counted many times. The chain recombines TRBV28 with TRBJ2-3; 9 positions match TRBD1. Germline lookup yields CDR1 MDHEN and CDR2 SYDVKM. The V and J ends lost 4 bases and 4 bases, in that order; junction bases with no gene match: 9. This CDR3 contains 16 residues. The CDR3 DNA reads TGTGCCAGCAGTTCCCCGGGACAGGGAGCAGCAGATACGCAGTATTTT. Its protein is CASSSPGQGAADTQYF.

Concerning this clonotype: This may be a read error: a much more frequent sequence differs by one nucleotide. This sequence joins TRBV2 and TRBJ2-1; D is uncertain. The CDR3 covers 13 residues. The germline V gene has CDR1 SNHLY and CDR2 FYNNEI. The CDR3 loop is CASKKGSNNERFF. The DNA of the CDR3 is TGTGCCAGCAAAAAGGGCTCCAACAATGAGCGGTTCTTC.

With respect to this clonotype: A much more abundant neighbour one base away suggests this may be a read error. The CDR3 ends on some other residue instead of the conserved phenylalanine or tryptophan, so this is likely a read error. The V and J genes are TRBV7-9 and TRBJ1-1; D is unresolved. Germline CDR1 is SEHNR and CDR2 is FQNEAQ (reference sequence). Trimming stripped 1 base from V and 3 bases from J, with 12 bases between. The CDR3 runs 15 residues. CDR3 bases: TGTGCCAGCAGCTTAGACAGCCTCGTTGACACTGAAGCTTTCTTA. Its protein is CASSLDSLVDTEAFL.

A remark on this clonotype: No conserved phenylalanine or tryptophan is present at the end of the CDR3, so a read error is the likely explanation. The V gene is TRBV7-9, the J gene TRBJ2-1; 7 bases map to TRBD1. The CDR3 sequence is 15 residues long. J was trimmed by 8 bases and V by 5 bases; bases with no gene match: 12. From germline, CDR1 is SEHNR and CDR2 FQNEAQ (reference sequence). CDR3 nucleotide sequence: TGTGCCAGCAGCCTCCGAGACAGGGATGTCGATGAGCAGTTCGTC. It specifies CASSLRDRDVDEQFV.

As for this clonotype: Germline is not matched at one junction end, which may reflect a read error. The chain links TRBV6-6 to TRBJ1-3; the D is unclear. CDR1 and CDR2 from the germline V gene are MNHNY and SVGAGI (reference sequence). This CDR3 region has 15 residues. CDR3 region: CANGHETYSGNIIYF. The CDR3 DNA sequence: TGTGCCAACGGTCACGAAACATACTCTGGAAACATCATATATTTT.

As to this clonotype: It is likely a read error, because the conserved phenylalanine at the end of the CDR3 is missing. The DNA is omitted, as the CDR3 cannot be located on it reliably, and the CDR3 follows TCRdb's listing. The chain recombines TRBV29-1 with TRBJ2-7; the listed D gene, TRBD1, was not tested against the DNA. Germline V gene sequence: CDR1 SQVTM, CDR2 ANQGSEA. The CDR3 is 12 residues long, ends included. The CDR3 loop reads CSVRDDTMEHYY.